This T cell receptor beta chain derives from a study of T-cell reconstitution after alpha-beta-depleted transplantation in children. Study results and limitations: Several hundred rapidly expanded clones from non-depleted graft cells reportedly supplied alpha-beta T cells about two months post-transplant. The origin of high day-60 TCRbeta diversity in some patients lay in surviving recipient T cells and thymic progenitors. One year after transplant, T-cell counts and diversity came mostly from newly produced T cells.

This clonotype was counted at least ten times. Antigen: not known. Researchers prepared the TCRbeta library using unique molecular identifiers, the study reports. TCRdb fed the PCR reads into MiXCR, producing one record per CDR3 protein. The sample has around 450,000 distinct CDR3 sequences, roughly a tenth seen once. This material consisted of PBMCs, taken before TCRalphabeta/CD19-depleted stem cell transplant. This clonotype was obtained from a child under 10 years old with inherited bone marrow failure, due to receive a stem cell transplant.

This CDR3 reads CASSLQGGGQPQHF. The CDR3 DNA is TGTGCCAGCAGTCTACAGGGGGGAGGTCAGCCCCAGCATTTT. The chain recombines TRBV27 with TRBJ1-5; 8 nucleotides align to TRBD1. With 5 bases clipped from V and 6 bases from J, the junction kept 6 bases outside the gene matches. This CDR3 has 14 amino acids. Germline values: CDR1 MNHEY, CDR2 SMNVEV (reference sequence).